This T cell receptor beta chain comes out of a study of blood T cell repertoires in COVID-19. Across the study: COVID-19 samples, acute and convalescent, were from the United States, Italy and Spain. T cells, B-cell-depleted T cells, or PBMCs supplied cDNA or gDNA.

Original analysis: Researchers report that nucleated cell counts were estimated from reference gene primer amplification. The table came from immunoSEQ multiplex PCR; TCRdb's copy has only in-frame clones and leaves some out. That table supplies the V and J calls and clone size; D and trimming were determined from the DNA. The sample includes approximately 160,000 clones, approximately 80% of them seen just once. The CDR3 is 17 residues long. The germline V gene encodes CDR1 MDHEN and CDR2 SYDVKM. V lost 4 bases and J lost 0; bases outside the gene matches: 9. The source material was peripheral blood. This chain uses TRBV28 with TRBJ2-5; the match to TRBD1 covers 9 bases. The sequence derives from a woman aged 55-70 years with acute or convalescent COVID-19. CDR3 coding DNA: TGTGCCAGCAGTTATGGATGGGGACAGGGTGACCAAGAGACCCAGTACTTC. Translated: CASSYGWGQGDQETQYF.